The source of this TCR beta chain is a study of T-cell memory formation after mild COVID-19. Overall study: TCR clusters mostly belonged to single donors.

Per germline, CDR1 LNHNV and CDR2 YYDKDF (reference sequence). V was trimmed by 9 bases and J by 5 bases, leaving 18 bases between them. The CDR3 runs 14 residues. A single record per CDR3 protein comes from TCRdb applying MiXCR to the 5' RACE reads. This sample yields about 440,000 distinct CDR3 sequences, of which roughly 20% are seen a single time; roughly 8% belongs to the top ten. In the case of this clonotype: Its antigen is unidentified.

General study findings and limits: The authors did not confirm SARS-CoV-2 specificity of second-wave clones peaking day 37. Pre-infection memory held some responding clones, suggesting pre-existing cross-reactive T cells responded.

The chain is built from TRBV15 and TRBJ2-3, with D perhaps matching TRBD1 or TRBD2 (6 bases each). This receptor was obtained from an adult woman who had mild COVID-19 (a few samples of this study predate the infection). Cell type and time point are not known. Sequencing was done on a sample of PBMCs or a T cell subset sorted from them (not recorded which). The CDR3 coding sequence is TGTGCCACTAGACTAGATCGGGGACAAGATACGCAGTATTTT. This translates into CATRLDRGQDTQYF.